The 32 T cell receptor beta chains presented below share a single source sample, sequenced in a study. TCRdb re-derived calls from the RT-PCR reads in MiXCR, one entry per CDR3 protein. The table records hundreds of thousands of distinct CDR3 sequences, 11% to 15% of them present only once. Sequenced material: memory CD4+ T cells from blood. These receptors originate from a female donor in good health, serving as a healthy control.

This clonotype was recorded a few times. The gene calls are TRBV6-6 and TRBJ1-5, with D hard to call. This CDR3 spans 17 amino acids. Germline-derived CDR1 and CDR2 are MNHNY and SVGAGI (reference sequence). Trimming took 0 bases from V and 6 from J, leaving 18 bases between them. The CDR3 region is CASSYSISYLNFQPQHF. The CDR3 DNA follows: TGTGCCAGCAGTTACTCGATATCTTATTTAAATTTTCAGCCCCAGCATTTT.

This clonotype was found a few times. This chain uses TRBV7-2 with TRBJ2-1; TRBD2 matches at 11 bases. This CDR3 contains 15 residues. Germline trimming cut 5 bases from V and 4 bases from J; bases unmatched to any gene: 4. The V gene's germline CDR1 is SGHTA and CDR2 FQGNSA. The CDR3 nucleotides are TGTGCCAGCAGCATACTAGCGGGAGAATACAATGAGCAGTTCTTC. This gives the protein CASSILAGEYNEQFF.

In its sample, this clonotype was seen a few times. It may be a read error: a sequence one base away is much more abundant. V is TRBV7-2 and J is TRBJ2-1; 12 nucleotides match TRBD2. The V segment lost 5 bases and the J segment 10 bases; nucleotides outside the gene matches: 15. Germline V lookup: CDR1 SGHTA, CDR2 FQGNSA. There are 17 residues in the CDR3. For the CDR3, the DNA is TGTGCCAGCAGCCTGCTAGCGGGAGGGCCTCCCTACTACGAGCAGTTCTTC. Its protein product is CASSLLAGGPPYYEQFF.

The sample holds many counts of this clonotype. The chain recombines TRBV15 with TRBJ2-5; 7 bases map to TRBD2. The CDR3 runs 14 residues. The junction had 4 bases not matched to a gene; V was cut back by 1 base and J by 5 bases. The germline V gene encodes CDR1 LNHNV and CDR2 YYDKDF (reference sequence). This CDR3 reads CATSRASGIETQYF. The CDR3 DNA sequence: TGTGCCACCAGCAGAGCCAGCGGGATCGAGACCCAGTACTTC.

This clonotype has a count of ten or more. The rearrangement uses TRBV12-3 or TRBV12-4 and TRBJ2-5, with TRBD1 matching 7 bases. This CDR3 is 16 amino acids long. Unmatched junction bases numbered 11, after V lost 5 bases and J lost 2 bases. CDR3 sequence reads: CASSRWAGGSQETQYF. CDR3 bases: TGTGCCAGCAGTCGGTGGGCAGGGGGAAGTCAAGAGACCCAGTACTTC.

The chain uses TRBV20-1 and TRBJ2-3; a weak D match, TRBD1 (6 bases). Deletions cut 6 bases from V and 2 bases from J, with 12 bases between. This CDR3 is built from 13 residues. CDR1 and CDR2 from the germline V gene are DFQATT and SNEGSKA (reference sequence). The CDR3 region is CSAPQGFTDTQYF. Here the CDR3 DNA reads TGCAGTGCCCCTCAGGGGTTCACAGATACGCAGTATTTT.

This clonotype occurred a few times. The CDR3 here is CASSSQAPAPYGYTF. The CDR3 DNA sequence: TGTGCCAGCAGCTCCCAGGCACCAGCGCCCTATGGCTACACCTTC. The J gene is TRBJ1-2, the V gene TRBV7-9, with D uncertain. Germline CDR1 and CDR2: SEHNR and FQNEAQ (reference sequence). The CDR3 loop spans 15 amino acids. V lost 4 bases to trimming and J lost 4 bases, with 16 bases between them.

For the CDR3, the DNA is TGTGCCACCAGCAGAGACCCGGGGACAAACACTGAAGCTTTCTTT. Translating gives CATSRDPGTNTEAFF. The chain recombines TRBV15 with TRBJ1-1, with TRBD1 as a possible D gene (6 bases). This CDR3 region has 15 residues. Trimming shortened V by 0 bases and J by 2 bases, and 10 bases separated the two germline ends. The germline V gene has CDR1 LNHNV and CDR2 YYDKDF (reference sequence).

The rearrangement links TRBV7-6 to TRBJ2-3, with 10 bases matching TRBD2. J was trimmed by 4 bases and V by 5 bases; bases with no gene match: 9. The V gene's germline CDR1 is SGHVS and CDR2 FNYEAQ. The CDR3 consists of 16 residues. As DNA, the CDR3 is TGTGCCAGCAGCCTTAGCGGGGGGCCCCGCCCAGATACGCAGTATTTT. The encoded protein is CASSLSGGPRPDTQYF.

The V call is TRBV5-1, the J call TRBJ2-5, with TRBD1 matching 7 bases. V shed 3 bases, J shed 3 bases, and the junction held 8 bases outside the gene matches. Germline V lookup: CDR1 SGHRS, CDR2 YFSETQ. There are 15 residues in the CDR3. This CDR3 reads CASSSMTGLKETQYF. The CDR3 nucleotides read TGCGCCAGCAGCTCCATGACAGGGTTGAAAGAGACCCAGTACTTC.

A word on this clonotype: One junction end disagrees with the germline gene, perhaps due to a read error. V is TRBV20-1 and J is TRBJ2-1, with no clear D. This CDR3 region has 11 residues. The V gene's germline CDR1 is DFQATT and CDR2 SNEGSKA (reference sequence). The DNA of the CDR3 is TGCGGTGCTCTTTTATACAATGAGCAGTTCTTC. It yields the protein CGALLYNEQFF.

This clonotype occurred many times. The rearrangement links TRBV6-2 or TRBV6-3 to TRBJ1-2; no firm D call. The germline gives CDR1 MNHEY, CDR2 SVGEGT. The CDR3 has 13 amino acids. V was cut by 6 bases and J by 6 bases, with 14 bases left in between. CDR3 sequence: CASSPSIAHGYTF. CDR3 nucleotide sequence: TGTGCCAGCAGCCCTTCTATCGCGCATGGCTACACCTTC.

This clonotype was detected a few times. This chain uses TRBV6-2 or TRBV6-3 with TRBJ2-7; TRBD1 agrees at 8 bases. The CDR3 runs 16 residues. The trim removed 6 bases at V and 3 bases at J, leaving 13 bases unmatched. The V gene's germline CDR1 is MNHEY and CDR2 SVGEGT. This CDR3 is CASSLLFQGARYEQYF. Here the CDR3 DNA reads TGTGCCAGCAGCCTCCTATTTCAGGGGGCTCGCTACGAGCAGTACTTC.

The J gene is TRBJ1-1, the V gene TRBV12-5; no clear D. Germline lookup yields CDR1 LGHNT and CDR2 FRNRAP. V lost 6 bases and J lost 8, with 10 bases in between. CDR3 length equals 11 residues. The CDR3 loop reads CASGIGFEAFF. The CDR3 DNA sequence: TGTGCTAGTGGCATCGGATTCGAAGCTTTCTTT.

The CDR3 DNA follows: TGCAGTGCTAGAGATTCGGCAGCCCAAGAGACCCAGTACTTC. Protein: CSARDSAAQETQYF. The chain has TRBV20-1 and TRBJ2-5, with D hard to call. The V and J ends lost 0 bases and 1 base respectively, with 9 bases between them. The CDR3 consists of 14 residues. In germline, CDR1 is DFQATT, CDR2 SNEGSKA (reference sequence).

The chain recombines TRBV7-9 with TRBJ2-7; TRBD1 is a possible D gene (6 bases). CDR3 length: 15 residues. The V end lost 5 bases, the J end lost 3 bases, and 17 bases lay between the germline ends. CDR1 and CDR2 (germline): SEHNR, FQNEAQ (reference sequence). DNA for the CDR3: TGTGCCAGCAGCGACAACCGGGACATTAACTACGAGCAGTACTTC. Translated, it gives CASSDNRDINYEQYF.

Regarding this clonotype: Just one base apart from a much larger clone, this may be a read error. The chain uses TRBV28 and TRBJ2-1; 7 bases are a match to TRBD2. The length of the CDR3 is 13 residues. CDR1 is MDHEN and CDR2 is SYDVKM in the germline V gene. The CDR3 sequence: CTSSILREGEQFF. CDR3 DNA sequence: TGTACCAGCAGTATCTTGAGGGAGGGTGAGCAGTTCTTC.

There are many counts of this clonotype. Written as DNA, the CDR3 is TGTGCCAGCGGGGGGGGCCGGAGGGATACGCAGTATTTT. This sequence encodes CASGGGRRDTQYF. The chain employs TRBV12-3 or TRBV12-4 and TRBJ2-3; D perhaps matches TRBD2 (7 bases). Deletions cut 8 bases from V and 6 bases from J, with 15 bases between. The CDR3 has 13 residues.

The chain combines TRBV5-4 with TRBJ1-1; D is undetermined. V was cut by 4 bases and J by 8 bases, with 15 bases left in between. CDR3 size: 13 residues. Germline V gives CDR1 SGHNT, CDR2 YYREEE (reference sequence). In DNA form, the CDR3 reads TGTGCCAGCAGCCAAGGATGGGAAAGGGAAGCTTTCTTT. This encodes CASSQGWEREAFF.

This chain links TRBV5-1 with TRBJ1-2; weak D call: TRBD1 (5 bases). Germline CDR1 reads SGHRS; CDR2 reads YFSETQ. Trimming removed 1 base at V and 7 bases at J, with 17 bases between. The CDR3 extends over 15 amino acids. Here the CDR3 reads CASSLISKGSSGYTF. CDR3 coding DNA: TGCGCCAGCAGCTTGATTAGTAAGGGGTCGAGTGGCTACACCTTC.

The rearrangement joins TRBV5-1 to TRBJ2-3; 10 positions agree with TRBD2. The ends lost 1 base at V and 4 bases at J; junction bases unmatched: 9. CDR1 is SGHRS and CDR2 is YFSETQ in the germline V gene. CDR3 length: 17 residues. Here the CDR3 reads CASSLLLAGAGADTQYF. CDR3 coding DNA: TGCGCCAGCAGCTTGTTGCTAGCGGGAGCGGGAGCAGATACGCAGTATTTT.

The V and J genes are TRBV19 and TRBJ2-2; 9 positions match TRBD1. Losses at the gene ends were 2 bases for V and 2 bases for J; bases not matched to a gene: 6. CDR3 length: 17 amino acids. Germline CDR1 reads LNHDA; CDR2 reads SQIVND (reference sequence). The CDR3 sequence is CASSIIPGQGNTGELFF. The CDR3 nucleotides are TGTGCCAGTAGTATAATACCGGGACAGGGCAACACCGGGGAGCTGTTTTTT.

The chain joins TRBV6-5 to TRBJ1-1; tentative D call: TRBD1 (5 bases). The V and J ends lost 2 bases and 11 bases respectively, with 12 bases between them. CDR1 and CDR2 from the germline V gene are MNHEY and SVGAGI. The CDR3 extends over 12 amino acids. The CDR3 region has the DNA TGTGCCAGCAGTTACGTCCGGGGACTGGCTTTCTTT. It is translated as CASSYVRGLAFF.

In nucleotides, the CDR3 is TGTGCCAGTAGTGGACTAGCGGGAGGTCCCTACAATGAGCAGTTCTTC. Its translation: CASSGLAGGPYNEQFF. The V gene is TRBV19, the J gene TRBJ2-1, with 14 nucleotides matching TRBD2. The CDR3 consists of 16 residues. Trimming cost V 5 bases and J 2 bases; bases outside gene matches: 2. Germline V gene lookup returns CDR1 LNHDA and CDR2 SQIVND (reference sequence). The full variable domain, with the rest looked up from reference TRBV19 and TRBJ2-1, is DGGITQSPKYLFRKEGQNVTLSCEQNLNHDAMYWYRQDPGQGLRLIYYSQIVNDFQKGDIAEGYSVSREKKESFPLTVTSAQKNPTAFYLCASSGLAGGPYNEQFFGPGTRLTVL.

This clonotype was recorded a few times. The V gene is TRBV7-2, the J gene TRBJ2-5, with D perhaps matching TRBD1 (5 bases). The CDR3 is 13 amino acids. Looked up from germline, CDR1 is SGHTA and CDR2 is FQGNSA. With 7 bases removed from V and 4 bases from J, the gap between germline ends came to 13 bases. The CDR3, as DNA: TGTGCCAGCACCCTGACAGAAGCAGAGACCCAGTACTTC. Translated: CASTLTEAETQYF.

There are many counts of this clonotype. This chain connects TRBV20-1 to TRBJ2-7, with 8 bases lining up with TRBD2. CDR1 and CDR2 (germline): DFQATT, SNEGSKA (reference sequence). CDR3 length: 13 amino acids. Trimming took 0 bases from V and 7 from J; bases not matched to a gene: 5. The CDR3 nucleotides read TGCAGTGCTAGAGATGGGACTAGAGAAGAGCAGTACTTC. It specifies CSARDGTREEQYF.

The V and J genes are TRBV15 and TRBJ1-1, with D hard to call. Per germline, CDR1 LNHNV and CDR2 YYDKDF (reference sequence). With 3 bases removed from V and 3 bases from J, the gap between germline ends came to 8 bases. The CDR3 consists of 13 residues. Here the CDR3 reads CATSSQIYTEAFF. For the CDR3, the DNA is TGTGCCACCAGCAGCCAGATATACACTGAAGCTTTCTTT.

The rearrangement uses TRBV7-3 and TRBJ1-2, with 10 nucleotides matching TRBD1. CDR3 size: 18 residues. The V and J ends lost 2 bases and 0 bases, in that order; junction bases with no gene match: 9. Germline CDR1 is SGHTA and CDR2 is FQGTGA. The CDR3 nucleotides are TGTGCCAGCAGCTTACGGGGGACAGGGGAAACCGCTAACTATGGCTACACCTTC. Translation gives CASSLRGTGETANYGYTF.

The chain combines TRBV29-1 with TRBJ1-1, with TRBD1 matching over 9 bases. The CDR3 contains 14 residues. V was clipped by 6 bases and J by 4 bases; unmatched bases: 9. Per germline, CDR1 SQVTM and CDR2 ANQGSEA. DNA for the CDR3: TGCAGCGTCCTACAGGGGGCGCGGGTCACTGAAGCTTTCTTT. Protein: CSVLQGARVTEAFF.

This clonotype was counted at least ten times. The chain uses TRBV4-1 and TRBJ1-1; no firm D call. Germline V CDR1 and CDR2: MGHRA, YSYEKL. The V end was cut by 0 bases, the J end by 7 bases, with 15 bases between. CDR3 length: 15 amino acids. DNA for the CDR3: TGCGCCAGCAGCCAAGATTTCGTTAACGACCGTGAAGCTTTCTTT. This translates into CASSQDFVNDREAFF.

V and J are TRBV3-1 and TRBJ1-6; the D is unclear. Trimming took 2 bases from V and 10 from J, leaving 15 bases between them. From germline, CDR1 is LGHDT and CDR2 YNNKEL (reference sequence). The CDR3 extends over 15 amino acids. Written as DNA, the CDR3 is TGTGCCAGCAGCCAACGGGTCCGGGTTCGATCACCCCTCCACTTT. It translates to CASSQRVRVRSPLHF.

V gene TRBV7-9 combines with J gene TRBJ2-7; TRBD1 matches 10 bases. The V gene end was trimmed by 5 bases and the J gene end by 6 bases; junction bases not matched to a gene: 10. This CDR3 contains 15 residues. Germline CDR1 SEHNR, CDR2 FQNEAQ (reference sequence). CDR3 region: CASSPGTGVYGEQYF. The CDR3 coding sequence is TGTGCCAGCAGCCCTGGGACAGGGGTTTATGGCGAGCAGTACTTC.